The sequence of this T cell receptor beta chain was determined in a study of early T cells in non-severe SARS-CoV-2 infection. At the level of the study: Chains stayed unpaired after sequencing of bulk RNA from unsorted whole blood.

The CDR3 length is 14 residues. V shed 5 bases, J shed 3 bases, and the junction held 4 bases outside the gene matches. Notes on the study in general: CD4 and private specificities were missed by VDJdb matching, which favored anti-spike CD8 responses.

To note about this clonotype: Its antigen is not identified.

The TCR library protocol was used to attach unique molecular identifiers. These identifiers were attached to individual cDNA molecules. TCRdb itself ran the 5' RACE reads through MiXCR, one entry per CDR3 protein. The sample contains about 80,000 distinct CDR3 sequences, 12% of which appear only once. This receptor was identified in an adult who was a healthcare worker with PCR-confirmed SARS-CoV-2 infection or an uninfected control (not recorded which). The donor label of this sample is uncertain. The chain uses TRBV12-3 or TRBV12-4 and TRBJ1-1; 9 bases are a match to TRBD1. This sample comprised whole blood, obtained at baseline. DNA for the CDR3: TGTGCCAGCAGTATTTGGACAGGGGACACTGAAGCTTTCTTT. Translating it yields CASSIWTGDTEAFF.